Presented here are 30 T cell receptor beta chains from one specimen sequenced in a study of blood T cell repertoires in COVID-19. TCRdb keeps only in-frame clones here, not all; method: immunoSEQ multiplex PCR. The sample lists 250,000 or so clones; about 90% were seen once. Sequences were obtained from PBMCs or T cells enriched from blood (not recorded which). Source of these receptors: a human donor in a cohort exposed to, infected with or recovered from COVID-19 (not recorded which). The donor label of this sample is uncertain.

The rearrangement joins TRBV6-2 or TRBV6-3 to TRBJ1-5, with D hard to call. This CDR3 is built from 11 residues. V gave up 2 bases and J gave up 9 bases, with 5 bases separating them. Per germline, CDR1 MNHEY and CDR2 SVGEGT. CDR3 in amino acids: CASSYPGPQHF. The CDR3 coding sequence is TGTGCCAGCAGTTACCCAGGGCCCCAGCATTTT.

In DNA form, the CDR3 reads TGCGCCAGCAGCCAAGTCTCGACAGGGAGCGGAAACACCATATATTTT. Its protein product is CASSQVSTGSGNTIYF. This chain joins TRBV4-1 and TRBJ1-3, with 7 positions matching TRBD1. V was pared by 1 base and J by 4 bases, with 7 bases of the junction left unmatched. The CDR3 totals 16 residues. The germline V gene has CDR1 MGHRA and CDR2 YSYEKL.

V gene TRBV27 combines with J gene TRBJ2-1, with D possibly matching TRBD1 (7 bases). The CDR3 contains 17 residues. V shed 0 bases and J shed 2 bases, with 14 bases lying between them. Germline CDR1 MNHEY, CDR2 SMNVEV (reference sequence). The CDR3: CASSLSPRGRTYNEQFF. CDR3 in DNA: TGTGCCAGCAGTTTATCCCCCAGGGGGAGGACCTACAATGAGCAGTTCTTC.

This clone occurred once. The chain couples TRBV2 to TRBJ2-1; maybe TRBD1 (5 bases). From germline, CDR1 is SNHLY and CDR2 FYNNEI. CDR3 length: 13 amino acids. Deletions cut 1 base from V and 6 bases from J, with 7 bases between. CDR3: CASSEDRINEQFF. The CDR3 bases are TGTGCCAGCAGTGAAGACAGGATCAATGAGCAGTTCTTC.

The rearrangement links TRBV11-2 to TRBJ1-1; unclear D gene. The V end was cut by 7 bases, the J end by 1 base, with 13 bases between. There are 14 residues in the CDR3. Per the germline V gene, CDR1 is SGHAT and CDR2 is FQNNGV. The CDR3 DNA reads TGTGCCAGCACCCGAGAAGGCGGGAACACTGAAGCTTTCTTT. Translating it yields CASTREGGNTEAFF.

This chain joins TRBV6-2 or TRBV6-3 and TRBJ1-5; the match to TRBD1 covers 10 bases. The CDR3 length is 14 residues. Germline V lookup: CDR1 MNHEY, CDR2 SVGEGT. V shed 2 bases, J shed 7 bases, and the junction held 2 bases outside the gene matches. The CDR3 coding sequence is TGTGCCAGCAGTTACGGGACAGGGGAACAGCCCCAGCATTTT. Translation: CASSYGTGEQPQHF.

The table lists this clone with a few counts. This rearrangement joins TRBV11-2 to TRBJ1-6; tentative D call: TRBD1 (6 bases). The V gene's germline CDR1 is SGHAT and CDR2 FQNNGV. The V gene lost 7 bases and the J gene lost 11 bases, with 15 bases spanning the gap. CDR3 length: 13 residues. The CDR3 DNA reads TGTGCCAGCACCCCAGGGGCTGTTGCACCCCTCCACTTT. Protein product: CASTPGAVAPLHF. Full variable domain (remainder filled in from reference TRBV11-2 and TRBJ1-6): EAGVAQSPRYKIIEKRQSVAFWCNPISGHATLYWYQQILGQGPKLLIQFQNNGVVDDSQLPKDRFSAERLKGVDSTLKIQPAKLEDSAVYLCASTPGAVAPLHFGNGTRLTVT.

The chain employs TRBV7-9 and TRBJ1-1, with TRBD1 matching 7 bases. V shed 2 bases, J shed 5 bases, and the junction held 11 bases outside the gene matches. Germline CDR1 SEHNR, CDR2 FQNEAQ (reference sequence). The CDR3 loop spans 16 amino acids. The CDR3 loop is CASSLRRDREITEAFF. CDR3 DNA: TGTGCCAGCAGCTTACGACGAGACAGGGAGATTACTGAAGCTTTCTTT.

The CDR3 nucleotides are TGTGCCACCAGTTATACCAGGGGTAGGACCGGGGAGCTGTTTTTT. This sequence encodes CATSYTRGRTGELFF. The rearrangement links TRBV24-1 to TRBJ2-2, with D tentatively TRBD1 (6 bases). Germline V gene sequence: CDR1 KGHDR, CDR2 SFDVKD. V lost 6 bases and J lost 5, with 15 bases in between. CDR3 length equals 15 residues.

V usage is TRBV5-6 and J usage is TRBJ1-2; D not resolved. Germline V gene lookup returns CDR1 SGHDT and CDR2 YYEEEE. V was trimmed by 1 base and J by 0 bases, leaving 13 bases between them. The CDR3 loop spans 16 amino acids. The CDR3 loop is CASSLIHDTPNYGYTF. The CDR3 DNA reads as TGTGCCAGCAGCTTGATCCACGACACGCCTAACTATGGCTACACCTTC.

The chain uses TRBV25-1 and TRBJ1-2, with D unclear. Trimming took 8 bases from V and 4 from J, leaving 29 bases between them. The CDR3 extends over 18 amino acids. Germline-derived CDR1 and CDR2 are MGHDK and SYGVNS. CDR3 DNA sequence: TGTGCCAGCTCCCCCGGATGGGGAGTGATGAGAGGCGGCTATGGCTACACCTTC. This sequence encodes CASSPGWGVMRGGYGYTF.

The rearrangement uses TRBV5-6 and TRBJ2-7; D gene uncertain. CDR3 length: 14 residues. Germline CDR1 SGHDT, CDR2 YYEEEE. The germline V and J ends were trimmed by 1 base and 3 bases, with 11 bases remaining between them. CDR3 amino acids: CASSLKQLHYEQYF. CDR3 bases: TGTGCCAGCAGCTTGAAACAGCTCCACTACGAGCAGTACTTC.

The genes are TRBV6-2 or TRBV6-3 and TRBJ1-5, with 7 bases fitting TRBD1. There are 17 residues in the CDR3. Losses at the gene ends were 0 bases for V and 9 bases for J; bases not matched to a gene: 14. Germline CDR1 and CDR2: MNHEY and SVGEGT. This CDR3 is CASSYSRTGNYQGPQHF. CDR3 DNA sequence: TGTGCCAGCAGTTACTCTAGGACAGGAAATTATCAAGGGCCCCAGCATTTT.

The CDR3 bases are TGTGCCTGGAGTGCGGGACATCAGTCTAGCACAGATACGCAGTATTTT. Protein product: CAWSAGHQSSTDTQYF. The V and J genes are TRBV30 and TRBJ2-3, with a possible D match to TRBD1 (6 bases). The CDR3 loop spans 16 amino acids. Germline CDR1 and CDR2: GTSNPN and SVGIG (reference sequence). The ends were cut back, 1 base at V and 0 bases at J, with 14 bases in the middle.

The V gene is TRBV6-1, the J gene TRBJ2-7; D gene ambiguous. The CDR3 length is 13 residues. CDR1 is MNHNS, CDR2 SASEGT, per germline. Trimming removed 2 bases from V and 0 bases from J, with 5 bases in between. The CDR3 nucleotides read TGTGCCAGCAGTGAAACAAGCTCCTACGAGCAGTACTTC. It encodes CASSETSSYEQYF.

This clone has just one count. The chain carries TRBV18 and TRBJ1-1; D unresolved. Per the germline V gene, CDR1 is KGHSH and CDR2 is LQKENI. The V end lost 6 bases, the J end lost 11 bases, and 22 bases lay between the germline ends. The CDR3 consists of 14 residues. The CDR3 sequence: CASSRGGLMPGAFF. DNA of the CDR3: TGTGCCAGCTCTCGCGGAGGACTGATGCCGGGCGCTTTCTTT.

The genes are TRBV30 and TRBJ2-7, with 7 nucleotides matching TRBD1. The CDR3 totals 13 residues. Germline V CDR1 and CDR2: GTSNPN, SVGIG (reference sequence). J lost 7 bases, V lost 2 bases, and 8 bases had no gene match. CDR3 bases: TGTGCCTGGAGTCAGACAGGGTACGGGGAGCAGTACTTC. Its protein is CAWSQTGYGEQYF.

The V gene is TRBV6-5, the J gene TRBJ2-3; 7 bases are a match to TRBD1. Germline loops: CDR1 MNHEY, CDR2 SVGAGI. The trim removed 6 bases at V and 4 bases at J, leaving 7 bases unmatched. The CDR3 contains 14 residues. Written as DNA, the CDR3 is TGTGCCAGCAGGAGGACAGGTGCCCCAGATACGCAGTATTTT. This gives the protein CASRRTGAPDTQYF.

J is TRBJ1-6 and V is TRBV5-1, with 7 bases that match TRBD1. Germline loops: CDR1 SGHRS, CDR2 YFSETQ. CDR3 length: 15 residues. J lost 7 bases, V lost 1 base, and 5 bases had no gene match. Here the CDR3 DNA reads TGCGCCAGCAGCTTGTACAGGGGCGAAAATTCACCCCTCCACTTT. It yields the protein CASSLYRGENSPLHF.

This clone was seen just once. This sequence joins TRBV24-1 and TRBJ2-5; D is unclear. The CDR3 is 13 amino acids. Deletions cut 3 bases from V and 3 bases from J, with 7 bases between. CDR1 is KGHDR, CDR2 SFDVKD, per germline. The CDR3 DNA follows: TGTGCCACCAGTGATCCCCCAGAAGAGACCCAGTACTTC. It specifies CATSDPPEETQYF.

The chain is built from TRBV14 and TRBJ2-3, with 9 bases identical to TRBD2. After removal of 0 bases from V and 2 bases from J, the junction contained 9 bases not matched to a gene. CDR1 and CDR2 (germline): SGHDN, FVKESK. The CDR3 length is 18 residues. The CDR3, as DNA: TGTGCCAGCAGCCAAGAAGGTCCGACTAGCGGTCTCACAGATACGCAGTATTTT. The encoded protein is CASSQEGPTSGLTDTQYF.

The chain has TRBV30 and TRBJ1-4; TRBD1 might be the D (5 bases). V dropped 2 bases and J dropped 4 bases, with 8 bases sitting between them. The CDR3 length is 13 residues. CDR1 is GTSNPN, CDR2 SVGIG, per germline (reference sequence). The CDR3: CAWSKGLNEKLFF. The CDR3 nucleotides read TGTGCCTGGAGTAAGGGGCTTAATGAAAAACTGTTTTTT.

The V call is TRBV10-3, the J call TRBJ1-2; TRBD1 agrees at 7 bases. This CDR3 spans 13 amino acids. Germline lookup yields CDR1 ENHRY and CDR2 SYGVKD. V shed 6 bases and J 8 bases; nucleotides not matched to a gene: 9. CDR3 nucleotide sequence: TGTGCCATCAGGGTGGACAGGTCGGCGGGCTACACCTTC. As protein: CAIRVDRSAGYTF.

The chain couples TRBV19 to TRBJ2-6, with a possible D match to TRBD2 (6 bases). The CDR3 is 17 amino acids. V was cut by 1 base and J by 0 bases, with 10 bases left in between. CDR1 and CDR2 (germline): LNHDA, SQIVND (reference sequence). CDR3 nucleotides: TGTGCCAGTAGTATAGGGACTACCATCTCTGGGGCCAACGTCCTGACTTTC. Its protein is CASSIGTTISGANVLTF.

V is TRBV5-6 and J is TRBJ1-4, with TRBD1 matching over 7 bases. With V trimmed by 4 bases and J by 5 bases, 8 bases remained unmatched. CDR3 length equals 15 residues. Germline V lookup: CDR1 SGHDT, CDR2 YYEEEE. The CDR3 here is CASSLTGPLNEKLFF. In DNA form, the CDR3 reads TGTGCCAGCAGCCTGACAGGGCCCCTCAATGAAAAACTGTTTTTT.

V usage is TRBV11-2 and J usage is TRBJ2-3, with 9 bases matching TRBD2. Germline lookup yields CDR1 SGHAT and CDR2 FQNNGV. After removal of 0 bases from V and 0 bases from J, the junction contained 13 bases not matched to a gene. CDR3 length equals 20 residues. CDR3: CASSLEFTRGGRPSTDTQYF. CDR3 DNA sequence: TGTGCCAGCAGCTTAGAATTCACGCGGGGGGGTCGACCTAGCACAGATACGCAGTATTTT.

In its sample, this clone was seen once. The chain carries TRBV9 and TRBJ1-2, with TRBD1 as a possible D gene (6 bases). This CDR3 contains 16 residues. Germline assignment: CDR1 SGDLS and CDR2 YYNGEE. Trimming took 8 bases from V and 8 from J, leaving 28 bases between them. The CDR3 bases are TGTGCCAGTCGTCCCGGATTCACCACAGGGCTGAGGGGCTACACCTTC. Its protein product is CASRPGFTTGLRGYTF.

This chain links TRBV7-9 with TRBJ1-2; a possible D gene is TRBD1 (5 bases). Trimming stripped 10 bases from V and 1 base from J, with 13 bases between. This CDR3 is built from 13 residues. Germline-derived CDR1 and CDR2 are SEHNR and FQNEAQ (reference sequence). In DNA form, the CDR3 reads TGTGCCACAGGCCCCAGGGATAACTATGGCTACACCTTC. It yields the protein CATGPRDNYGYTF.

This chain uses TRBV2 with TRBJ1-6; D perhaps matches TRBD1 (6 bases). This CDR3 has 13 residues. The germline V and J ends were trimmed by 6 bases and 10 bases, with 13 bases remaining between them. Germline V gene sequence: CDR1 SNHLY, CDR2 FYNNEI. This chain's CDR3 is CASSDGQISPLHF. The CDR3 coding sequence is TGTGCCAGCAGCGATGGACAGATCTCACCCCTCCACTTT.

The gene calls are TRBV6-5 and TRBJ1-1; no firm D call. V was shortened by 4 bases and J by 3 bases, with 6 bases between the two germline ends. The CDR3 has 12 amino acids. Germline lookup yields CDR1 MNHEY and CDR2 SVGAGI. CDR3 nucleotide sequence: TGTGCCAGCAGTTTCCGGGACACTGAAGCTTTCTTT. This gives the protein CASSFRDTEAFF.